This note documents a single T cell receptor (beta chain) sequence. A single base separates this from a much larger clone, so it may be a read error. Reliance was placed on clinical symptoms, serum thyroxine, TRAb, thyroid ultrasound and orbital computed tomography for diagnosis. These data originate in a study of Graves' ophthalmopathy and Graves' hyperthyroidism. V was shortened by 1 base and J by 7 bases, with 13 bases between the two germline ends. Germline V CDR1 and CDR2: SGHTA, FQGNSA. CDR3 length: 14 residues. Investigators amplified TCR beta CDR3 regions from RNA transcripts. HTBI primers were used in a first-round RT-PCR, which preceded a second-round multiplex PCR. TCRdb re-called the multiplex PCR reads with MiXCR, one entry per CDR3 protein. The table includes 650,000 to 800,000 distinct CDR3 sequences, over 40% detected once.

Sequenced material: peripheral blood. This TCR derives from an adult man with Graves' ophthalmopathy. The chain carries TRBV7-2 and TRBJ2-5; a weak D match, TRBD2 (6 bases). In DNA, the CDR3 is TGTGCCAGCAGCTTAGTTAGGGAGCGGGTGACCCAGTACTTC. Protein product: CASSLVRERVTQYF.